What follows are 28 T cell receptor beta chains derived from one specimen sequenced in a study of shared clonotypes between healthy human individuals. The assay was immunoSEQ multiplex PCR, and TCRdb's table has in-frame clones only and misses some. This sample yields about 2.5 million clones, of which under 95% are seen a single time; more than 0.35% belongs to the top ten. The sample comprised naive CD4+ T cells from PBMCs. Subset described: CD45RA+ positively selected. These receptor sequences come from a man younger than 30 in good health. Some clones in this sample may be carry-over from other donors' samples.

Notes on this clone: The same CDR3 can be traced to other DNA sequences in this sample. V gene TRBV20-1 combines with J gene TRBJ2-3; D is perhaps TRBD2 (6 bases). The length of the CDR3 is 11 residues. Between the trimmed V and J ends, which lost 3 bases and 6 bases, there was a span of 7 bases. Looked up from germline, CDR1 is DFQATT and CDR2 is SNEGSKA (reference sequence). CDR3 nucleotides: TGCAGTGCTAGCGGGAGTGATACGCAGTATTTT. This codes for CSASGSDTQYF.

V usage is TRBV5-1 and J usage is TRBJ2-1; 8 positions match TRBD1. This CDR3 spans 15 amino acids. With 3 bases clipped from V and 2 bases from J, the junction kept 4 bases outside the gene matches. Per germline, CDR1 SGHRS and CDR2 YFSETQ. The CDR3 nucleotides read TGCGCCAGCAGCTCGACAGGGGTCGCCTACAATGAGCAGTTCTTC. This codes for CASSSTGVAYNEQFF.

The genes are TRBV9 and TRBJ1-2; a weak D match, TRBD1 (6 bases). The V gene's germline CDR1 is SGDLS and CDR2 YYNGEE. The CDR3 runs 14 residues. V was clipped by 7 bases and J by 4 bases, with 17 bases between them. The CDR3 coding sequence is TGTGCCAGCGCCCAACAGCTAGGGGGCTATGGCTACACCTTC. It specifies CASAQQLGGYGYTF.

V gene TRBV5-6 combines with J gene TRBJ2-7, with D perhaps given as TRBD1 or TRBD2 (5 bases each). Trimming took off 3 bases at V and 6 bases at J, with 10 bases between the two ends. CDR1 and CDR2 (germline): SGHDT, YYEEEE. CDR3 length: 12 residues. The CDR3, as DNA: TGTGCCAGCAGCTCAGGGAGAGCCGAGCAGTACTTC. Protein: CASSSGRAEQYF. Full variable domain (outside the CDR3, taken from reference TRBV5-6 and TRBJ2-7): DAGVTQSPTHLIKTRGQQVTLRCSPKSGHDTVSWYQQALGQGPQFIFQYYEEEERQRGNFPDRFSGHQFPNYSSELNVNALLLGDSALYLCASSSGRAEQYFGPGTRLTVT.

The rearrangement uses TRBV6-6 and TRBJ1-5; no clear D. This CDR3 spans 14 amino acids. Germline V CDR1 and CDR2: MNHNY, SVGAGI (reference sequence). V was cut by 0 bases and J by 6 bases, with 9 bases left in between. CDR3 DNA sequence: TGTGCCAGCAGTTACTCGATCGGGGTTCAGCCCCAGCATTTT. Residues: CASSYSIGVQPQHF.

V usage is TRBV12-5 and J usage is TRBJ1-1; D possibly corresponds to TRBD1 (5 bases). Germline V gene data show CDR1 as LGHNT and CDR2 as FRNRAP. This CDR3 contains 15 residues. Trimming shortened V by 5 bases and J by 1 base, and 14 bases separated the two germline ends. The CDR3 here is CASGGTPPRNTEAFF. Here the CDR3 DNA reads TGTGCTAGTGGTGGGACCCCTCCTAGGAACACTGAAGCTTTCTTT. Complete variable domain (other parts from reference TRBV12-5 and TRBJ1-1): DARVTQTPRHKVTEMGQEVTMRCQPILGHNTVFWYRQTMMQGLELLAYFRNRAPLDDSGMPKDRFSAEMPDATLATLKIQPSEPRDSAVYFCASGGTPPRNTEAFFGQGTRLTVV.

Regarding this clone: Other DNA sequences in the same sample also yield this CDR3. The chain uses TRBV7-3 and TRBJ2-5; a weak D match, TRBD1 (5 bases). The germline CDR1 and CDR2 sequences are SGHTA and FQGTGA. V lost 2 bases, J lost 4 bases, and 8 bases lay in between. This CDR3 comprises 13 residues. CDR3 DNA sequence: TGTGCCAGCAGCTTAGGTCAGGGAGAGACCCAGTACTTC. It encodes CASSLGQGETQYF.

CDR3 in DNA: TGTGCCAGCAGCTTACTTCCTAGCGGGTACAACAATGAGCAGTTCTTC. Its translation is CASSLLPSGYNNEQFF. The J gene is TRBJ2-1, the V gene TRBV11-1, with TRBD2 identical over 8 bases. With V trimmed by 2 bases and J by 5 bases, 8 bases remained unmatched. The CDR3 length is 16 residues. Germline loops: CDR1 SGHAT, CDR2 FQDESV (reference sequence). Variable domain in full (rest from reference TRBV11-1 and TRBJ2-1): EAEVAQSPRYKITEKSQAVAFWCDPISGHATLYWYRQILGQGPELLVQFQDESVVDDSQLPKDRFSAERLKGVDSTLKIQPAELGDSAMYLCASSLLPSGYNNEQFFGPGTRLTVL.

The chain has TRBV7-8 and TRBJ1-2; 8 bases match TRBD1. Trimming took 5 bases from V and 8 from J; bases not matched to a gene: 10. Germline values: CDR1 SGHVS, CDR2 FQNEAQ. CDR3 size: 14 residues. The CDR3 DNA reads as TGTGCCAGCAGCCCCAACCGGGACAGGAGAGGCTACACCTTC. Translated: CASSPNRDRRGYTF.

This CDR3 is CASSRTPRLAGGSSYEQYF. Here the CDR3 DNA reads TGTGCCAGCAGTCGAACTCCGCGACTAGCGGGGGGGAGCTCCTACGAGCAGTACTTC. The chain couples TRBV7-9 to TRBJ2-7; TRBD2 matches at 14 bases. The CDR3 totals 19 residues. Germline values: CDR1 SEHNR, CDR2 FQNEAQ (reference sequence). V shed 6 bases and J 0 bases; nucleotides not matched to a gene: 13.

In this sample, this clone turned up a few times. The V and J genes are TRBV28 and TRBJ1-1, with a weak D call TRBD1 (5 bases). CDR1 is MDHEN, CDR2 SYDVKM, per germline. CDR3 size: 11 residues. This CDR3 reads CLTVMNTEAFF. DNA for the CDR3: TGTTTGACAGTCATGAACACTGAAGCTTTCTTT.

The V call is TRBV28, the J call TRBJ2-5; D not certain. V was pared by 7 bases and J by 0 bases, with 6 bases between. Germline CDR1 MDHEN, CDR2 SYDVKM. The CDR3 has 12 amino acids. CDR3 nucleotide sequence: TGTGCCAGCACCTACAACCAAGAGACCCAGTACTTC. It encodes CASTYNQETQYF. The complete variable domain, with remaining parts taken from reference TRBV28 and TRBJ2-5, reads DVKVTQSSRYLVKRTGEKVFLECVQDMDHENMFWYRQDPGLGLRLIYFSYDVKMKEKGDIPEGYSVSREKKERFSLILESASTNQTSMYLCASTYNQETQYFGPGTRLLVL.

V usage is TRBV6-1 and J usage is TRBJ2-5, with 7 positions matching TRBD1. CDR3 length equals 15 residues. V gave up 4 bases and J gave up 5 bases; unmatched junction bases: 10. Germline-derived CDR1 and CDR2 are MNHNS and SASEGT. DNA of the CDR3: TGTGCCAGCAGTGGGGCAGGGGGTCTTTGGGAGACCCAGTACTTC. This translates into CASSGAGGLWETQYF.

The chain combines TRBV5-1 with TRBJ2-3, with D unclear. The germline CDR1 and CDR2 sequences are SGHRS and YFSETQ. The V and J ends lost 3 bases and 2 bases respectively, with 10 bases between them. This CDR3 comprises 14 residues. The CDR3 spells CASSSTRNTDTQYF. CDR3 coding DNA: TGCGCCAGCAGCTCGACTCGTAACACAGATACGCAGTATTTT.

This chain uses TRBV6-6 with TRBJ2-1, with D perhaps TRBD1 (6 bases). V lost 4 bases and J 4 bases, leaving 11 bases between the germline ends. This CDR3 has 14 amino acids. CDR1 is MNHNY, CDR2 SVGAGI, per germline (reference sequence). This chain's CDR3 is CASSLGHHYNEQFF. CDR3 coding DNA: TGTGCCAGCAGTTTGGGACACCATTACAATGAGCAGTTCTTC.

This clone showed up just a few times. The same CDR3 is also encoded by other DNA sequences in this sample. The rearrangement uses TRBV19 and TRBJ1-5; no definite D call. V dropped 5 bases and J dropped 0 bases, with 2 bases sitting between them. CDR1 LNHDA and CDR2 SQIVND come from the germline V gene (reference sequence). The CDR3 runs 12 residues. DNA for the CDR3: TGTGCCAGTAGTGATAGCAATCAGCCCCAGCATTTT. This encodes CASSDSNQPQHF.

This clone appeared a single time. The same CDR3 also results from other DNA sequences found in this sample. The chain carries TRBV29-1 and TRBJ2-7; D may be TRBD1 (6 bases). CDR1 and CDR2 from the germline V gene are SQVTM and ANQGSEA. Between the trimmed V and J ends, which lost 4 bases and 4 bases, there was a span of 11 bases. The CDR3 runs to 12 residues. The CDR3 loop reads CSVGPGEYEQYF. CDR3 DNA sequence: TGCAGCGTTGGGCCAGGGGAGTACGAGCAGTACTTC.

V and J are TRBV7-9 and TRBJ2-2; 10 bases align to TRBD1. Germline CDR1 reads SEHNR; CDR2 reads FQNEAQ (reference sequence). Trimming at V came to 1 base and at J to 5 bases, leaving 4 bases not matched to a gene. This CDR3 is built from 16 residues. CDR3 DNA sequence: TGTGCCAGCAGCTTAGTCCCGGGACAGGGGACCGGGGAGCTGTTTTTT. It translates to CASSLVPGQGTGELFF.

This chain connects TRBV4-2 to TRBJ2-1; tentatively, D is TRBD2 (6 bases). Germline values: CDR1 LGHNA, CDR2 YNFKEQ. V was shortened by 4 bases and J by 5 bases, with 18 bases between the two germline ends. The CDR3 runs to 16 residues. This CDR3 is CASSLTGAGKNNEQFF. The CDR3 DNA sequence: TGTGCCAGCAGCCTCACCGGAGCGGGTAAAAACAATGAGCAGTTCTTC.

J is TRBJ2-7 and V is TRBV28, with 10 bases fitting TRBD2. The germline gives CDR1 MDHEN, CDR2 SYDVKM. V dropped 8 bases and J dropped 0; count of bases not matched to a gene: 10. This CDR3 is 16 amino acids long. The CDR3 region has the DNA TGTGCCAGCTCCGGGCTAGCGGGAGCCCTCTCCTACGAGCAGTACTTC. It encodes CASSGLAGALSYEQYF. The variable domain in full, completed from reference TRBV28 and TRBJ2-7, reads DVKVTQSSRYLVKRTGEKVFLECVQDMDHENMFWYRQDPGLGLRLIYFSYDVKMKEKGDIPEGYSVSREKKERFSLILESASTNQTSMYLCASSGLAGALSYEQYFGPGTRLTVT.

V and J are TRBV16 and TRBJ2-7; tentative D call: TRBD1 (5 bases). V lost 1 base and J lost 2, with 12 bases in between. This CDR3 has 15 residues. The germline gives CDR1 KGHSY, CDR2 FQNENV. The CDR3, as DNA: TGTGCCAGCAGCCAATGGATCGACAGACCCTACGAGCAGTACTTC. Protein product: CASSQWIDRPYEQYF. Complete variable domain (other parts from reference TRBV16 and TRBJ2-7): GEEVAQTPKHLVRGEGQKAKLYCAPIKGHSYVFWYQQVLKNEFKFLISFQNENVFDETGMPKERFSAKCLPNSPCSLEIQATKLEDSAVYFCASSQWIDRPYEQYFGPGTRLTVT.

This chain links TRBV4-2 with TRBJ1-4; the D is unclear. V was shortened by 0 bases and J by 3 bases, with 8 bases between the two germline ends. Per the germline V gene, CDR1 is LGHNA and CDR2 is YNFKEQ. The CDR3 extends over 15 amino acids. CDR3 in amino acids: CASSQDKGSNEKLFF. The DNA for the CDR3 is TGTGCCAGCAGCCAAGACAAGGGCTCTAATGAAAAACTGTTTTTT.

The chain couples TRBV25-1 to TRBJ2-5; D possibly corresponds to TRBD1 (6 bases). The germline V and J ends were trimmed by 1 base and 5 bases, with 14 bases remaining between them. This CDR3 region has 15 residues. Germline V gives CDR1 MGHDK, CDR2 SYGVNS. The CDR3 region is CASSEFGRGGETQYF. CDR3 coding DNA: TGTGCCAGCAGTGAATTCGGCAGGGGTGGGGAGACCCAGTACTTC.

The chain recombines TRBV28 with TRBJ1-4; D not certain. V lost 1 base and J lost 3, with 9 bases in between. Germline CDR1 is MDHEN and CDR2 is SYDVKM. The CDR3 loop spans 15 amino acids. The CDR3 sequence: CASSLSAIANEKLFF. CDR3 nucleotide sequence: TGTGCCAGCAGTTTATCGGCCATAGCTAATGAAAAACTGTTTTTT.

The CDR3 DNA follows: TGTGCCAGCAGTGACATCTGTGCAGGGACAGGGAATATATGGGATCAGCCCCAGCATTTT. This codes for CASSDICAGTGNIWDQPQHF. The V call is TRBV6-4, the J call TRBJ1-5; 9 bases are shared with TRBD1. Germline-derived CDR1 and CDR2 are MRHNA and SNTAGT. The CDR3 contains 20 residues. J gave up 5 bases and V 2 bases, and 19 bases lay outside the gene matches.

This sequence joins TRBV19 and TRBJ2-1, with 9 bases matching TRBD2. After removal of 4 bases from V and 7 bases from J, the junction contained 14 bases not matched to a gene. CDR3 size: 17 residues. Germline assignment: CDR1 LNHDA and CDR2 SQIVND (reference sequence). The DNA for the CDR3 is TGTGCCAGTAGTACGGATCTTAGCGGGAGCGGTGAGAATGAGCAGTTCTTC. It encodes CASSTDLSGSGENEQFF.

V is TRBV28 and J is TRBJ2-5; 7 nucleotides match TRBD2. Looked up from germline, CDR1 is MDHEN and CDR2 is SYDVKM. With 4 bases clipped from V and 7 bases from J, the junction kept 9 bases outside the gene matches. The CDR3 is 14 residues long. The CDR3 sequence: CASSSSGVLVTQYF. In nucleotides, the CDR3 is TGTGCCAGCAGTTCGAGCGGGGTGCTTGTGACCCAGTACTTC.

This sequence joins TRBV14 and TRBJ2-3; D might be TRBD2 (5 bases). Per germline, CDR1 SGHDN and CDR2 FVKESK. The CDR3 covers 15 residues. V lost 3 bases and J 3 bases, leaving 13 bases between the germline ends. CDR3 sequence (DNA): TGTGCCAGCAGCCAGGTCCCCACGGGAACAGATACGCAGTATTTT. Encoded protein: CASSQVPTGTDTQYF.